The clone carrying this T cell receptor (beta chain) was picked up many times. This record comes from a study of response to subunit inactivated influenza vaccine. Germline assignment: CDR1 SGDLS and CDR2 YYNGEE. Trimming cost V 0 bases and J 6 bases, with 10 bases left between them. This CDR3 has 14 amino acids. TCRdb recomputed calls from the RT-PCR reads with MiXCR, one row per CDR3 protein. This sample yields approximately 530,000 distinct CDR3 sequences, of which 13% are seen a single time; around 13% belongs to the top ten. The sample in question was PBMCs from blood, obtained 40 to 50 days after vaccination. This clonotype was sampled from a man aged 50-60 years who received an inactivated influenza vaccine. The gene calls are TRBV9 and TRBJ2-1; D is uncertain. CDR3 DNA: TGTGCCAGCAGCGTAGGGGTGGTGGGCAATGAGCAGTTCTTC. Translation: CASSVGVVGNEQFF.